This T cell receptor (beta chain) was profiled in a study of blood T cells in healthy people across ages. Study-level results: Among T cells, TCR beta diversity per million cells dropped roughly linearly as age rose. Fewer expanded clones and more diversity marked long-lived versus aged donors.

Those donating, healthy Caucasian individuals from Russia, were aged about 6 to 95. PCR was performed a second time for roughly 7 to 11 cycles using a sample-barcoded 5' primer and a J-beta primer mix. Every individual sample yielded 2.5 million or more paired-end reads (each containing CDR3). One entry per CDR3 protein results from TCRdb running MiXCR on the 5' RACE reads. The sample includes about 1.8 million distinct CDR3 sequences, around half of them seen just once. In regard to this clonotype: Its cognate antigen is unknown.

Germline V gene data show CDR1 as DFQATT and CDR2 as SNEGSKA (reference sequence). The CDR3 runs to 15 residues. The V gene lost 5 bases and the J gene lost 2 bases, with 16 bases spanning the gap. The receptor was isolated from a woman aged 40 to 50 in good health. Material: blood. The V call is TRBV20-1, the J call TRBJ1-5; D remains unclear. For the CDR3, the DNA is TGCAGTGCTGGGTCTCTTGCGGATGGCAATCAGCCCCAGCATTTT. Residues: CSAGSLADGNQPQHF.